The clone carrying this T cell receptor (beta chain) has just a few counts. Its antigen remains unknown. These data belong to a study of cytomegalovirus exposure and HLA in healthy donors. The CDR3 extends over 15 amino acids. Germline CDR1 and CDR2: SEHNR and FQNEAQ (reference sequence). J gave up 5 bases and V 5 bases, and 8 bases lay outside the gene matches. General study points: Fewer N-insertions (relative to the approximately 700-donor mean) were reportedly seen in an Asian-associated ancestry cluster in a later analysis. Common viral pathogens were later found to be apparently linked to several of the most significant clusters. The likely explanation for a cluster of highly shared sequence variants was sequencing artifact. Later analysis suggested most CMV-associated TCR beta chains were HLA-restricted.

The PCR contained 60 Vbeta and 13 Jbeta primers. This table comes from immunoSEQ multiplex PCR, and its TCRdb copy is limited to in-frame clones, with some not included. The sample consists of about 160,000 clones, more than 65% of them appearing once. Sequenced material: PBMCs. The TCR originated in a woman aged 50 to 60 in good health and CMV-seronegative. The chain carries TRBV7-9 and TRBJ2-1; 8 bases agree with TRBD2. CDR3 sequence (DNA): TGTGCCAGCAGCGCCTCGGGGGGGCCAAACAATGAGCAGTTCTTC. It translates to CASSASGGPNNEQFF.